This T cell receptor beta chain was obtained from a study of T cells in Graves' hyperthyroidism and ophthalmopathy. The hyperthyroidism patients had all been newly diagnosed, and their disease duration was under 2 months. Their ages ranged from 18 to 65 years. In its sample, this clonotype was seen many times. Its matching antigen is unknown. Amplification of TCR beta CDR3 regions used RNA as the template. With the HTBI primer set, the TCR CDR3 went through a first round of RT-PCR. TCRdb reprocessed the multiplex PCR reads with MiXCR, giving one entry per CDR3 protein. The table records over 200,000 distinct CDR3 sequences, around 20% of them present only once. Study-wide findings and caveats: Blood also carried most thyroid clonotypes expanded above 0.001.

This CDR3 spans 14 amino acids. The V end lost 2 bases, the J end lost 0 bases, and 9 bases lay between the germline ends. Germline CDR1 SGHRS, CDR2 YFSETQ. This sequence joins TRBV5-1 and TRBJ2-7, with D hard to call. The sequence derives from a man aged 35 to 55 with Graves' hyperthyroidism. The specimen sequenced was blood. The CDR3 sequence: CASSFSGDSYEQYF. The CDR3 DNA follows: TGCGCCAGCAGCTTTTCAGGAGACTCCTACGAGCAGTACTTC.